This T cell receptor beta chain was recorded in a study of T cell responses to AZD1222 COVID-19 vaccine. Study-level background: Second doses at about 4 or about 12 weeks were pooled.

CDR1 KGHDR and CDR2 SFDVKD come from the germline V gene. Trimming removed 12 bases from V and 2 bases from J; junction bases left unmatched: 3. CDR3 size: 14 residues. TCRdb's table, derived via immunoSEQ multiplex PCR, lists solely in-frame clones and lacks some. The sample lists about 130,000 clones; roughly nine tenths were seen once. The clonotype originates from an adult in good health. The sample here was peripheral blood, taken on day 0 of AZD1222 vaccination. The gene calls are TRBV24-1 and TRBJ2-1; TRBD2 aligns across 13 bases. The CDR3 coding sequence is TGTGCCTCAGGGACTAGCGGGACCTACAATGAGCAGTTCTTC. Translating gives CASGTSGTYNEQFF.